This T cell receptor (beta chain) came from a study of blood T cell repertoires in COVID-19. Study background: Nucleic acid was either cDNA or gDNA, and it came from T cells, B-cell-depleted T cells, or PBMCs.

Generated by immunoSEQ multiplex PCR, the TCRdb table keeps only in-frame clones and is missing some. The sample lists 55,000 to 90,000 clones; 85% were seen once. V trimming: 1 base; J trimming: 6 bases; junction bases outside the gene matches: 9. The CDR3 is made up of 15 amino acids. The V gene's germline CDR1 is SNHLY and CDR2 FYNNEI. The origin of this receptor is an elderly woman with active or convalescent COVID-19. The chain couples TRBV2 to TRBJ2-7; 7 positions agree with TRBD1. The sample consisted of peripheral blood. CDR3 protein: CASSEGNRGTAEQYF. For the CDR3, the DNA is TGTGCCAGCAGTGAAGGAAACAGGGGAACAGCCGAGCAGTACTTC.